The clone carrying this T cell receptor beta chain appeared a single time. What it binds is not known. A much larger clone lies a single base off, so this may be a read error. The 20-30 mg bulk tissue piece was not sorted before simultaneous RNA and DNA extraction. Every tumor sample held more than 80% viable tumor cells. The data were obtained in a study of tumor-infiltrating lymphocytes in primary liver carcinoma. In the study overall: The study obtained roughly 3.65 to 7.5 million productive TCRbeta reads per sample, similar across tissue types.

TCR beta cDNA was made from 500 ng total RNA with a constant-region primer. Libraries for TCR beta were built through three nested multiplex PCR rounds, which together made up a slightly modified ARM-PCR procedure. Each CDR3 protein gets one entry after TCRdb re-called the multiplex PCR reads with MiXCR. Of roughly 190,000 distinct CDR3 sequences listed, over 80% are singletons. Points from the study as a whole: Between tumor regions, pairs overlapped more than tumor-adjacent and tumor-blood pairs did.

The sequence was obtained from a man aged 40-49 years with primary liver carcinoma and hepatitis B virus infection. The sample taken for sequencing was tumor tissue from primary liver carcinoma.

The CDR3 bases are TGTGCCTGGAGTGGTTCGAACGATGAAAAACTGTTTTTT. Translation gives CAWSGSNDEKLFF. The chain is built from TRBV30 and TRBJ1-4; no reliable D call. Trimming removed 1 base from V and 6 bases from J, with 9 bases in between. Per germline, CDR1 GTSNPN and CDR2 SVGIG (reference sequence). The CDR3 has 13 residues. The full variable domain, with the rest looked up from reference TRBV30 and TRBJ1-4, is SQTIHQWPATLVQPVGSPLSLECTVEGTSNPNLYWYRQAAGRGLQLLFYSVGIGQISSEVPQNLSASRPQDRQFILSSKKLLLSDSGFYLCAWSGSNDEKLFFGSGTQLSVL.